This entry concerns a single T cell receptor beta chain. Antigen: not known. This specimen comes from a study of T-cell reconstitution after alpha-beta-depleted transplantation in children. The study's findings and limits: Some patients showed high day-60 TCRbeta diversity, which derived from surviving recipient T cells and thymic progenitors. In patients about two months after transplant, alpha-beta T cells reportedly arose from several hundred expanded graft clones. One year post-transplant, T-cell counts and diversity were largely derived from T cells produced anew.

Unique molecular identifiers were used to barcode this TCRbeta library. TCRdb passed the PCR reads through MiXCR, listing each CDR3 protein once. The sample has about 590,000 distinct CDR3 sequences; approximately 13% are singletons. This CDR3 region has 14 residues. Germline V gene lookup returns CDR1 LGHDT and CDR2 YNNKEL (reference sequence). Unmatched junction bases numbered 9, after V lost 7 bases and J lost 5 bases. This sequence originates from a male patient younger than 18 who had a stem cell transplant for acute myeloid leukemia, so the T cells may come from the graft donor. The sequenced sample was PBMCs, mostly from graft donor cells, obtained 360 days after TCRalphabeta/CD19-depleted stem cell transplant. V usage is TRBV3-1 and J usage is TRBJ2-7; 9 bases map to TRBD2. The CDR3 region has the DNA TGTGCCAGCACCGCTAGCGGGACCCTTCACGAGCAGTACTTC. It translates to CASTASGTLHEQYF.